This TCR beta chain was captured by sequencing in a study of Ad26.COV2.S vaccination and SARS-CoV-2 variants. Documented treatment: approximately 18 received Ad26.COV2.S at low or high dose, single or two shots; 5 received placebo; per-sample allocation not given. The samples were gathered on day 63 after the first injection of vaccine or placebo. The assay was immunoSEQ multiplex PCR, and TCRdb's table has in-frame clones only and misses some. The sample includes a few hundred thousand clones, approximately 90% seen only once; the top ten take 1.5% to 2%. This sample comprised peripheral blood, obtained in a trial of Ad26.COV2.S vaccine versus placebo. This receptor was taken from a person aged 18-65 years who received the Ad26.COV2.S COVID-19 vaccine or a placebo.

The CDR3 DNA is TGTGCCAGCAGTTCAGGCGGGAGTAGTAATACGCAGTATTTT. Encoded protein: CASSSGGSSNTQYF. The chain combines TRBV28 with TRBJ2-3; 7 bases are shared with TRBD2. Trimming at V came to 4 bases and at J to 7 bases, leaving 8 bases not matched to a gene. CDR1 is MDHEN, CDR2 SYDVKM, per germline. The CDR3 spans 14 residues.